The TCR beta chain described here comes from a study of T cell changes during pregnancy in multiple sclerosis. TCRdb keeps only in-frame clones here, not all; method: immunoSEQ multiplex PCR. The sample has 35,000 to 50,000 clones, 84% seen once. This CDR3 region has 15 residues. Germline trimming cut 7 bases from V and 7 bases from J; bases unmatched to any gene: 10. Germline lookup yields CDR1 MNHNS and CDR2 SASEGT. The TCR originated in a female donor with multiple sclerosis, enrolled in a pregnancy study. V gene TRBV6-1 combines with J gene TRBJ1-5; 10 bases align to TRBD1. The sequencing here drew on CD4+ T cells from peripheral blood mononuclear cells, taken before pregnancy. CDR3 in DNA: TGTGCCAGCACCCCCTCGGGACAGGGGCCGCAGCCCCAGCATTTT. Amino acid sequence: CASTPSGQGPQPQHF.